Below, 5 T cell receptor beta chains from the same sample are listed, as sequenced in a study of blood T cell repertoires in COVID-19. The table came from immunoSEQ multiplex PCR; TCRdb's copy has only in-frame clones and leaves some out. The data contain some 250,000 clones, around 90% of them singletons. Sequencing used PBMCs or T cells enriched from blood (not recorded which). Receptors were obtained from a human donor in a cohort exposed to, infected with or recovered from COVID-19 (not recorded which). The donor label of this sample is uncertain.

V gene TRBV12-3 or TRBV12-4 combines with J gene TRBJ2-1, with D maybe TRBD1 (5 bases). The CDR3 consists of 13 residues. The ends were cut back, 5 bases at V and 7 bases at J, with 12 bases in the middle. DNA for the CDR3: TGTGCCAGCAGTCTGGGGCCTCAAAATGAGCAGTTCTTC. Translation: CASSLGPQNEQFF.

This chain joins TRBV7-9 and TRBJ2-1; 10 bases are shared with TRBD2. This CDR3 is 16 amino acids long. Germline values: CDR1 SEHNR, CDR2 FQNEAQ (reference sequence). Unmatched junction bases numbered 5, after V lost 1 base and J lost 5 bases. The DNA for the CDR3 is TGTGCCAGCAGCTTAGGGCTAGCGGGGGATCACAATGAGCAGTTCTTC. Its protein product is CASSLGLAGDHNEQFF.

In this sample, this clone turned up a few times. The gene calls are TRBV7-3 and TRBJ2-1; D call uncertain. Trimming took off 2 bases at V and 7 bases at J, with 6 bases between the two ends. Germline CDR1 and CDR2: SGHTA and FQGTGA. The CDR3 contains 12 residues. For the CDR3, the DNA is TGTGCCAGCAGCTTATCAGGTAATGAGCAGTTCTTC. It yields the protein CASSLSGNEQFF.

This clone was observed a few times. The chain links TRBV6-6 to TRBJ2-7, with TRBD2 matching over 15 bases. Germline CDR1 is MNHNY and CDR2 is SVGAGI (reference sequence). The CDR3 runs 17 residues. V gave up 5 bases and J gave up 3 bases; unmatched junction bases: 8. Written as DNA, the CDR3 is TGTGCCAGCAGTCGGACTAGCGGGGGGGCCTTAGGCTACGAGCAGTACTTC. Encoded protein: CASSRTSGGALGYEQYF.

The chain couples TRBV2 to TRBJ1-2; D perhaps matches TRBD1 (6 bases). CDR3 length equals 13 residues. Per the germline V gene, CDR1 is SNHLY and CDR2 is FYNNEI. Trimming removed 5 bases from V and 4 bases from J, with 11 bases in between. DNA for the CDR3: TGTGCCAGCAGTTACGACAGGAGCTATGGCTACACCTTC. Translated, it gives CASSYDRSYGYTF.